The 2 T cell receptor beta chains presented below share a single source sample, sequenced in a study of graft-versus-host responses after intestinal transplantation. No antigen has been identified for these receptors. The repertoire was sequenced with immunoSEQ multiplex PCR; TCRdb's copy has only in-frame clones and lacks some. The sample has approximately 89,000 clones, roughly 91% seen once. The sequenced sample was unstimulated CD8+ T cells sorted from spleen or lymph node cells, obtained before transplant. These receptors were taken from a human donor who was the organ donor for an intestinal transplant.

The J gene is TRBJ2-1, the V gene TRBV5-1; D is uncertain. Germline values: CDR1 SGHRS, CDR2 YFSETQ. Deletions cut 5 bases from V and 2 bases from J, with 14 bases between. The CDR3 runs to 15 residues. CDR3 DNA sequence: TGCGCCAGCAGGCCAACGAGACACCCCTACAATGAGCAGTTCTTC. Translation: CASRPTRHPYNEQFF.

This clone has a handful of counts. The CDR3 loop reads CASSLDRAGIYEQYF. The DNA of the CDR3 is TGTGCCAGCAGCCTCGACAGGGCCGGAATCTACGAGCAGTACTTC. V and J are TRBV6-5 and TRBJ2-7, with 7 bases identical to TRBD1. The V gene end was trimmed by 6 bases and the J gene end by 3 bases; junction bases not matched to a gene: 11. Germline V gives CDR1 MNHEY, CDR2 SVGAGI. The CDR3 covers 15 residues.